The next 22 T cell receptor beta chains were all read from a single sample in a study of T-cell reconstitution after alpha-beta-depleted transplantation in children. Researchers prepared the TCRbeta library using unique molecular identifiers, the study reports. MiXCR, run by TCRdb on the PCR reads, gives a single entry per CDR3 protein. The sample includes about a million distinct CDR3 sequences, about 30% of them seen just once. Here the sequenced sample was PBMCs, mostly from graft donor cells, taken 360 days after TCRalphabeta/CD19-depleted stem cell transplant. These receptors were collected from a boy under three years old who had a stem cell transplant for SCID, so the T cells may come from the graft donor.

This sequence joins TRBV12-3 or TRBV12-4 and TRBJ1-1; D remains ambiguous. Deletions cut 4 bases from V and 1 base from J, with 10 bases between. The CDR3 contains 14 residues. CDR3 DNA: TGTGCCAGCAGTTCCTCCCCAGGGAACACTGAAGCTTTCTTT. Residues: CASSSSPGNTEAFF.

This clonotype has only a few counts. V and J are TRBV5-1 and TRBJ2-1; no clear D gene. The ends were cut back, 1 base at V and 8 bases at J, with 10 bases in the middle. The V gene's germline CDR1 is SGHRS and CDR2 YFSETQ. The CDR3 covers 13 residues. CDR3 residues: CASSLRWADEQFF. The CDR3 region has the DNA TGCGCCAGCAGCTTGCGCTGGGCCGATGAGCAGTTCTTC.

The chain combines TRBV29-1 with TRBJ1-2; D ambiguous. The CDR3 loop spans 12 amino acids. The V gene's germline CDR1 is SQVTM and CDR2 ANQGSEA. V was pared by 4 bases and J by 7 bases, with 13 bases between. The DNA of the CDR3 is TGCAGCGTTGGGGTCGGTTTCGGTGGCTACACCTTC. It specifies CSVGVGFGGYTF.

The CDR3 sequence: CASSQGRIGTRNEQFF. CDR3 in DNA: TGCGCCAGCAGCCAAGGGAGGATAGGGACCCGCAATGAGCAGTTCTTC. J is TRBJ2-1 and V is TRBV4-1; D may be TRBD1 or TRBD2 (5 bases each). Germline V gene data show CDR1 as MGHRA and CDR2 as YSYEKL. There are 16 residues in the CDR3. V was trimmed by 1 base and J by 6 bases, leaving 16 bases between them.

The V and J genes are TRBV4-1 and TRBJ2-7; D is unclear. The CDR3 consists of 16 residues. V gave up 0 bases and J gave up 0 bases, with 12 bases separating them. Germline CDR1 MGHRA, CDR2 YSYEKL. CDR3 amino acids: CASSQEWSVSSYEQYF. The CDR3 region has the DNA TGCGCCAGCAGCCAAGAGTGGAGTGTTAGCTCCTACGAGCAGTACTTC.

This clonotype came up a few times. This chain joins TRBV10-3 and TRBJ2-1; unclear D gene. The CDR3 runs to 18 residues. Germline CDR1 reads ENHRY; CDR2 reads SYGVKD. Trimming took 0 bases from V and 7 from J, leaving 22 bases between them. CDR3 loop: CAISESNFLSRYSNEQFF. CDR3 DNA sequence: TGTGCCATCAGTGAGTCGAACTTTCTCTCTAGATATTCTAATGAGCAGTTCTTC.

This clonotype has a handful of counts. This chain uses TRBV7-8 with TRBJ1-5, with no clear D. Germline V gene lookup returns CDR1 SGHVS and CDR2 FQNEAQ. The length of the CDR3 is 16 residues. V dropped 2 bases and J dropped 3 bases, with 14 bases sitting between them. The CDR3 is CASSLLAGILNQPQHF. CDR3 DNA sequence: TGTGCCAGCAGCTTATTAGCCGGCATCCTCAATCAGCCCCAGCATTTT.

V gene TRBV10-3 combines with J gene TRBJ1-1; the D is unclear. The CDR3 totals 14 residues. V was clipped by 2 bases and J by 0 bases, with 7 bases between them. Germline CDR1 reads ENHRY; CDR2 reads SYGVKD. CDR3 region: CAISERALNTEAFF. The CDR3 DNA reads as TGTGCCATCAGTGAGCGGGCCCTGAACACTGAAGCTTTCTTT.

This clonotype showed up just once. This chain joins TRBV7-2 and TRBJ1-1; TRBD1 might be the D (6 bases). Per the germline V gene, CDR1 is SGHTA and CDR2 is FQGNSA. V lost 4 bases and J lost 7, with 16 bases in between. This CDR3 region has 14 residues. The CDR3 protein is CASSSIGGRGEAFF. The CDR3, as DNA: TGTGCCAGCAGCTCCATCGGGGGGCGGGGTGAAGCTTTCTTT. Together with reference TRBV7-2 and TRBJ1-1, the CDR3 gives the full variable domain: GAGVSQSPSNKVTEKGKDVELRCDPISGHTALYWYRQSLGQGLEFLIYFQGNSAPDKSGLPSDRFSAERTGGSVSTLTIQRTQQEDSAVYLCASSSIGGRGEAFFGQGTRLTVV.

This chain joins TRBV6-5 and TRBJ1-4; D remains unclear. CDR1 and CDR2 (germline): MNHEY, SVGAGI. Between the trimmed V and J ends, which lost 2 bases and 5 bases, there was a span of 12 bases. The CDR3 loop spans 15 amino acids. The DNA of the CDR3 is TGTGCCAGCAGTTACCTTGGACGGAGGAATGAAAAACTGTTTTTT. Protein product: CASSYLGRRNEKLFF.

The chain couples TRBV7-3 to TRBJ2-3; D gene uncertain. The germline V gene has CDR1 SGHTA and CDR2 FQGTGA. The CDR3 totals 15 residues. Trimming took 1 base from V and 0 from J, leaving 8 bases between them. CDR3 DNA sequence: TGTGCCAGCAGCTTAATGCCAACAAGCACAGATACGCAGTATTTT. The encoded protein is CASSLMPTSTDTQYF.

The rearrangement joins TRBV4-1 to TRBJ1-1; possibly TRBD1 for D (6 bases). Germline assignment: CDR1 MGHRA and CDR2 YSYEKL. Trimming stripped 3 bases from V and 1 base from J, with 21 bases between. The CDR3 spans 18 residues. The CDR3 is CASSQGGAAALPNTEAFF. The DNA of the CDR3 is TGCGCCAGCAGCCAGGGGGGCGCGGCAGCACTCCCGAACACTGAAGCTTTCTTT.

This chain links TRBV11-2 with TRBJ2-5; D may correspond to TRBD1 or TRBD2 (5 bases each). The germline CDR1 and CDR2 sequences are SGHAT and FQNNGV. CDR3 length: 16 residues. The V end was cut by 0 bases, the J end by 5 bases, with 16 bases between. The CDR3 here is CASSLDRLGGTETQYF. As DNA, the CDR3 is TGTGCCAGCAGCTTAGATCGACTGGGTGGGACCGAGACCCAGTACTTC.

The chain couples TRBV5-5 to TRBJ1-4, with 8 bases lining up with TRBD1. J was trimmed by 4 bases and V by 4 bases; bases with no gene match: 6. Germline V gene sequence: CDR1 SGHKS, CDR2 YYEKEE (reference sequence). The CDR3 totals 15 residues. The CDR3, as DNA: TGTGCCAGCAGCCCGGAGGACAGGGATAATGAAAAACTGTTTTTT. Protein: CASSPEDRDNEKLFF.

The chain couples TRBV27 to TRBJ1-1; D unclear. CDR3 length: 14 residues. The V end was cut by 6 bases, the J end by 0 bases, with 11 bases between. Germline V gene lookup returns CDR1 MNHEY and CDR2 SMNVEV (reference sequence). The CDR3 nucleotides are TGTGCCAGCAGCCCTGGGTACCTGAACACTGAAGCTTTCTTT. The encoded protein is CASSPGYLNTEAFF.

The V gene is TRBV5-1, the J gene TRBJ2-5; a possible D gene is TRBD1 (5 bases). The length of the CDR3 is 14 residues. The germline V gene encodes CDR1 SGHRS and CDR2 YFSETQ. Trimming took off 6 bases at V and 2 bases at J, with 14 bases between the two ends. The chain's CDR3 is CASTQTVPQETQYF. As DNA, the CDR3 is TGCGCCAGCACCCAGACAGTTCCTCAAGAGACCCAGTACTTC.

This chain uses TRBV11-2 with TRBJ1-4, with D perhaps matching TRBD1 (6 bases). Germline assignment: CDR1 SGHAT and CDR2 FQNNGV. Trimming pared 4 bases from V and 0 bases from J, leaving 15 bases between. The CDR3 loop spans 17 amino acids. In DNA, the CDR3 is TGTGCCAGCAGCTGGCGGGGGGCCCCTACAACTAATGAAAAACTGTTTTTT. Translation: CASSWRGAPTTNEKLFF. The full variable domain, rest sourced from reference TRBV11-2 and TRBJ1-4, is EAGVAQSPRYKIIEKRQSVAFWCNPISGHATLYWYQQILGQGPKLLIQFQNNGVVDDSQLPKDRFSAERLKGVDSTLKIQPAKLEDSAVYLCASSWRGAPTTNEKLFFGSGTQLSVL.

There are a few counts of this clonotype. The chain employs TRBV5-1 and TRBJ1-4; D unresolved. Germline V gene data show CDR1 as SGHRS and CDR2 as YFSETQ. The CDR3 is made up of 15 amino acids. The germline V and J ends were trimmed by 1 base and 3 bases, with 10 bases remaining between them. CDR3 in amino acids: CASSLYGISNEKLFF. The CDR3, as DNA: TGCGCCAGCAGCTTGTACGGGATTTCTAATGAAAAACTGTTTTTT.

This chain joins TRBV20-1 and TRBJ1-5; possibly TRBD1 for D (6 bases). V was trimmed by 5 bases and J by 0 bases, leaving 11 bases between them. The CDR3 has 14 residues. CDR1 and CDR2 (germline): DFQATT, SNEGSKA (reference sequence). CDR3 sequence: CSAGRQDSNQPQHF. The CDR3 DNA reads TGCAGTGCTGGGAGACAGGATAGCAATCAGCCCCAGCATTTT.

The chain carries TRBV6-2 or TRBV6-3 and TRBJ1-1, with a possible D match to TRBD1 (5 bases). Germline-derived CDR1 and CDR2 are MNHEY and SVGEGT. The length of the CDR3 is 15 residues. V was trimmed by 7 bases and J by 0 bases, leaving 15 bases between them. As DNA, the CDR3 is TGTGCCAGCACCACCGCGCGGACACTGAACACTGAAGCTTTCTTT. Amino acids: CASTTARTLNTEAFF.

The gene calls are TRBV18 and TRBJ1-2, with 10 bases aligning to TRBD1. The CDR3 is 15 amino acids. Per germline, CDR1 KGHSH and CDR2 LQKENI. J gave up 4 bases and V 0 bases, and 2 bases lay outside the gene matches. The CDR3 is CASSPPGTGAYGYTF. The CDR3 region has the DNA TGTGCCAGCTCACCACCCGGGACAGGGGCCTATGGCTACACCTTC.

This chain's CDR3 is CASSQGQGGSYEQYF. For the CDR3, the DNA is TGTGCCAGCAGCCAAGGCCAGGGGGGCTCCTACGAGCAGTACTTC. The V and J genes are TRBV7-9 and TRBJ2-7; possibly TRBD1 for D (7 bases). The V gene lost 5 bases and the J gene lost 0 bases, with 14 bases spanning the gap. This CDR3 is built from 15 residues. Looked up from germline, CDR1 is SEHNR and CDR2 is FQNEAQ (reference sequence).